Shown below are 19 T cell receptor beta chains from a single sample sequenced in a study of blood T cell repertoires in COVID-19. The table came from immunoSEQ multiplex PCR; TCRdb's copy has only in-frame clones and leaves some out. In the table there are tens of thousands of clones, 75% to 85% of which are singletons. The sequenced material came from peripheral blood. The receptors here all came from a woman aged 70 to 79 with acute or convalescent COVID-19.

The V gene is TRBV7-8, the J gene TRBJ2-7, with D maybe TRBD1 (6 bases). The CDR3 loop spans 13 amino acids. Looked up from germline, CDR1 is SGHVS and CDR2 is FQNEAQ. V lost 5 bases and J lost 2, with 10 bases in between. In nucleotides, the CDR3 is TGTGCCAGCAGCCCGGGACAAACCTACGAGCAGTACTTC. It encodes CASSPGQTYEQYF.

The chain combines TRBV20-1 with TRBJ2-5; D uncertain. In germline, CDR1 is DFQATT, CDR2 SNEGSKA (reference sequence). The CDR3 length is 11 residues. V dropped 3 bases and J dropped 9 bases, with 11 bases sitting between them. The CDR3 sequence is CSASFLSAQYF. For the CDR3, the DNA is TGCAGTGCTAGTTTTCTTTCAGCCCAGTACTTC.

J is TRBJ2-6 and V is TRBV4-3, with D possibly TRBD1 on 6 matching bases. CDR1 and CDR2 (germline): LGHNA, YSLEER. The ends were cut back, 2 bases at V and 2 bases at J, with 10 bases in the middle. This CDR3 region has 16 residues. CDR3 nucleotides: TGCGCCAGCAGCCAACAAACAGGGACTGGGGCCAACGTCCTGACTTTC. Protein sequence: CASSQQTGTGANVLTF.

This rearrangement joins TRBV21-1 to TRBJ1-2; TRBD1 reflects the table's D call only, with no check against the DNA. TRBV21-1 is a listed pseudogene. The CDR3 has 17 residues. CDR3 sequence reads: CASTPRTQGALTRGYTF. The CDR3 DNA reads TGTGCCAGCACCCCCAGGACGCAGGGGGCCCTTACTAGGGGCTACACCTTC.

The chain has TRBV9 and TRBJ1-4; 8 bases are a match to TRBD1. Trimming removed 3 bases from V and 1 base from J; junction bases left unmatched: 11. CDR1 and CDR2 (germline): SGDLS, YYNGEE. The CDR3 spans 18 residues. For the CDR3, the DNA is TGTGCCAGCAGCGCAGAGGGAGGACAGGGAGGAACTAATGAAAAACTGTTTTTT. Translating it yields CASSAEGGQGGTNEKLFF. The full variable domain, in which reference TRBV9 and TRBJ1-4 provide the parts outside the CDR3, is DSGVTQTPKHLITATGQRVTLRCSPRSGDLSVYWYQQSLDQGLQFLIQYYNGEERAKGNILERFSAQQFPDLHSELNLSSLELGDSALYFCASSAEGGQGGTNEKLFFGSGTQLSVL.

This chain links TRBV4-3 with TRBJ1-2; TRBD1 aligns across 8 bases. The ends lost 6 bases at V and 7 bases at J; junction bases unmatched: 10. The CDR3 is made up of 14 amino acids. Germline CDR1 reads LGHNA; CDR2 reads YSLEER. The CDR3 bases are TGCGCCAGCAGAAACGGAGGGACAGGTAGTGGCTACACCTTC. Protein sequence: CASRNGGTGSGYTF.

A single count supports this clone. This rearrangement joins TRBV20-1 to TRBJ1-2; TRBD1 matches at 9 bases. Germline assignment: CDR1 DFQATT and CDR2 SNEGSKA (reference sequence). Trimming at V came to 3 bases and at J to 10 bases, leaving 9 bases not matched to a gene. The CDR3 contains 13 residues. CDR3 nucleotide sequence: TGCAGTGCTAGTAACAGGGGGCTTTTGGACTACACCTTC. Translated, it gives CSASNRGLLDYTF.

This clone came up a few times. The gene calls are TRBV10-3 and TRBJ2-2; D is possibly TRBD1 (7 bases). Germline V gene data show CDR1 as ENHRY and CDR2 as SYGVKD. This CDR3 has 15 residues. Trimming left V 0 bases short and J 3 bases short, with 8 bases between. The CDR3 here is CAISESRGDTGELFF. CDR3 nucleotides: TGTGCCATCAGTGAGTCCAGGGGGGACACCGGGGAGCTGTTTTTT.

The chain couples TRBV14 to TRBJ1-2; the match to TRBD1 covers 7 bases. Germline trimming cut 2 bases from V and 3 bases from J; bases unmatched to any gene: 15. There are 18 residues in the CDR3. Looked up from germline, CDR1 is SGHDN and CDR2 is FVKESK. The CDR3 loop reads CASSQLLPTGTDYYGYTF. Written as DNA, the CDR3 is TGTGCCAGCAGCCAATTACTTCCCACCGGGACAGACTACTATGGCTACACCTTC. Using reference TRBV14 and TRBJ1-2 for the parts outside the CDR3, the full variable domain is EAGVTQFPSHSVIEKGQTVTLRCDPISGHDNLYWYRRVMGKEIKFLLHFVKESKQDESGMPNNRFLAERTGGTYSTLKVQPAELEDSGVYFCASSQLLPTGTDYYGYTFGSGTRLTVV.

For the CDR3, the DNA is TGTGCCAGCAGCGTCGATTGGGGGGACCTAGGTTACAATGAGCAGTTCTTC. This gives the protein CASSVDWGDLGYNEQFF. This chain connects TRBV9 to TRBJ2-1, with a tentative D call TRBD2 (6 bases). CDR3 length: 17 residues. Per the germline V gene, CDR1 is SGDLS and CDR2 is YYNGEE. V lost 2 bases and J 4 bases, leaving 19 bases between the germline ends. Together with reference TRBV9 and TRBJ2-1, the CDR3 gives the full variable domain: DSGVTQTPKHLITATGQRVTLRCSPRSGDLSVYWYQQSLDQGLQFLIQYYNGEERAKGNILERFSAQQFPDLHSELNLSSLELGDSALYFCASSVDWGDLGYNEQFFGPGTRLTVL.

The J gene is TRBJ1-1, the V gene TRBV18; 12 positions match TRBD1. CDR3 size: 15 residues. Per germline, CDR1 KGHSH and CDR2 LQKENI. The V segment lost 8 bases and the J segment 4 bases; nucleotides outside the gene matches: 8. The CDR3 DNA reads TGTGCCAGCGCCCCGGGACAGGGGGCTGGCACTGAAGCTTTCTTT. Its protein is CASAPGQGAGTEAFF.

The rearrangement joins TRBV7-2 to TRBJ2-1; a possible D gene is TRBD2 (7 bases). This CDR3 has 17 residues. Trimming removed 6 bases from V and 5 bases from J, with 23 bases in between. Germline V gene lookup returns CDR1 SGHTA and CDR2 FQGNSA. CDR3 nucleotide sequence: TGTGCCAGCAGTCCTTACCCTAGACGGGGGGCTCACAATGAGCAGTTCTTC. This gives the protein CASSPYPRRGAHNEQFF.

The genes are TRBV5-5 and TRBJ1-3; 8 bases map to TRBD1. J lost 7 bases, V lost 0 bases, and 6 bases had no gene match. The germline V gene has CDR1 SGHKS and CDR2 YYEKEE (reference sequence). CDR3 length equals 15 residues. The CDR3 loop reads CASSLVGTGMNTIYF. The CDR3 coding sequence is TGTGCCAGCAGCTTGGTAGGGACAGGCATGAACACCATATATTTT.

The CDR3 is CASSPYRVMFLRANYGYTF. Here the CDR3 DNA reads TGTGCCAGCAGCCCATACAGGGTAATGTTTTTGAGGGCTAACTATGGCTACACCTTC. This chain connects TRBV7-8 to TRBJ1-2; perhaps TRBD1 as D (6 bases). Trimming pared 5 bases from V and 0 bases from J, leaving 25 bases between. The CDR3 totals 19 residues. CDR1 and CDR2 from the germline V gene are SGHVS and FQNEAQ. Combining the CDR3 with reference TRBV7-8 and TRBJ1-2 gives the whole variable domain GAGVSQSPRYKVAKRGQDVALRCDPISGHVSLFWYQQALGQGPEFLTYFQNEAQLDKSGLPSDRFFAERPEGSVSTLKIQRTQQEDSAVYLCASSPYRVMFLRANYGYTFGSGTRLTVV.

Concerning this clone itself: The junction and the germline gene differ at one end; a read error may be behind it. Here the CDR3 DNA reads TGTGCCAGCAGCTTAGCACCGGACTCCCTCTTC. This encodes CASSLAPDSLF. The chain employs TRBV7-9 and TRBJ1-2; no clear D. The CDR3 is 11 amino acids. Germline loops: CDR1 SEHNR, CDR2 FQNEAQ (reference sequence).

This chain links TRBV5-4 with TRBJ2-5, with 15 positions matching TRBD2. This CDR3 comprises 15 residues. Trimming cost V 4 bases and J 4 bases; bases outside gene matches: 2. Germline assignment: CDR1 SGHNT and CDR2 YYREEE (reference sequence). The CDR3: CASSPGLAGGETQYF. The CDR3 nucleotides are TGTGCCAGCAGCCCGGGACTAGCGGGGGGAGAGACCCAGTACTTC.

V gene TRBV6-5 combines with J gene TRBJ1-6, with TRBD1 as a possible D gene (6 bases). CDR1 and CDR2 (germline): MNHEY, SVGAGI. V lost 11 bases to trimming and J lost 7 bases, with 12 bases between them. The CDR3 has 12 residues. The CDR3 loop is CAYSQGNSPLHF. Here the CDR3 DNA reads TGTGCCTACTCACAGGGCAATTCACCCCTCCACTTT.

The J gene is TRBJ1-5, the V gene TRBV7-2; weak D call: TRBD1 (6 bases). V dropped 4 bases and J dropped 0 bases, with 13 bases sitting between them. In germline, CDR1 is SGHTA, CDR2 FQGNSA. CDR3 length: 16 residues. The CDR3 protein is CASSYDRTYSNQPQHF. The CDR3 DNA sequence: TGTGCCAGCAGCTATGACAGGACCTATAGCAATCAGCCCCAGCATTTT.

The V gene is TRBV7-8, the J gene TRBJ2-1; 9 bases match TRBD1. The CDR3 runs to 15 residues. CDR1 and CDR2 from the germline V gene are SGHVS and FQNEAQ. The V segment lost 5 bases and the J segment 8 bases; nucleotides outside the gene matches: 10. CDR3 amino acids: CASSILTGGRDEQFF. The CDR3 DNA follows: TGTGCCAGCAGCATTCTAACAGGGGGCCGCGATGAGCAGTTCTTC.